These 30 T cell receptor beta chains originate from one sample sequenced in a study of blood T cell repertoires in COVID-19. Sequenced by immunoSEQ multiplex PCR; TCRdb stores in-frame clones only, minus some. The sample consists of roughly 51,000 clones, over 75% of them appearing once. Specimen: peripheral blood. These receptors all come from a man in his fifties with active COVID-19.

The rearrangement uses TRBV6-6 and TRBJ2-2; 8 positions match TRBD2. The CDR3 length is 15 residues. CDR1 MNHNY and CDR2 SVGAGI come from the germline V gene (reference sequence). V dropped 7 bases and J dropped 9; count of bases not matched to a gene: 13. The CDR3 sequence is CASTSPGGQARELFF. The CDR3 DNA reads TGTGCCAGCACCTCCCCGGGGGGGCAGGCTAGGGAGCTGTTTTTT.

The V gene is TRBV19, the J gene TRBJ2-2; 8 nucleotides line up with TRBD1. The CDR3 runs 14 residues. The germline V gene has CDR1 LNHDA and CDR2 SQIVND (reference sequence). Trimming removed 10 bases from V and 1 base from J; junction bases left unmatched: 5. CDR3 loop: CATSGTGNTGELFF. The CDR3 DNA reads TGTGCCACATCCGGGACAGGGAACACCGGGGAGCTGTTTTTT. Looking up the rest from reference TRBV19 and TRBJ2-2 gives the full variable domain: DGGITQSPKYLFRKEGQNVTLSCEQNLNHDAMYWYRQDPGQGLRLIYYSQIVNDFQKGDIAEGYSVSREKKESFPLTVTSAQKNPTAFYLCATSGTGNTGELFFGEGSRLTVL.

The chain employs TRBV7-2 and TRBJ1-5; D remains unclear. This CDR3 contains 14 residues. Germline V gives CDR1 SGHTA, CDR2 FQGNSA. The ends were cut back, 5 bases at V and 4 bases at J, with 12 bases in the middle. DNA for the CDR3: TGTGCCAGCAGCCCTCAGCGGGCAAATCAGCCCCAGCATTTT. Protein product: CASSPQRANQPQHF.

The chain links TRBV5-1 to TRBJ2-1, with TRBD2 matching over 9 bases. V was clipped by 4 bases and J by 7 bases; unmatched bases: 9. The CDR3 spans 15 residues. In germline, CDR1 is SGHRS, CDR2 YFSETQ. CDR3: CASSPAGGPPNEQFF. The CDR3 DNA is TGCGCCAGCAGCCCAGCGGGGGGCCCTCCGAATGAGCAGTTCTTC.

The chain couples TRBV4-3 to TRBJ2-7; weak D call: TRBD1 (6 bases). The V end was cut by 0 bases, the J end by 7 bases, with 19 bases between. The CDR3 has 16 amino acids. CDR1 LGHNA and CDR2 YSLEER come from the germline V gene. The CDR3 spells CASSQDSTGLMLEQYF. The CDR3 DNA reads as TGCGCCAGCAGCCAAGATTCGACAGGCCTTATGCTGGAGCAGTACTTC.

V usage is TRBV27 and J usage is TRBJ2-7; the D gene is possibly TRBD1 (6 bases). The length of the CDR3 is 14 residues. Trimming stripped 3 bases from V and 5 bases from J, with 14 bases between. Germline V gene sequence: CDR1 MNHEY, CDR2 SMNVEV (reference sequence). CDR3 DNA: TGTGCCAGCAGTTTTTGGCAGGGGTTCAACGAGCAGTACTTC. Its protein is CASSFWQGFNEQYF.

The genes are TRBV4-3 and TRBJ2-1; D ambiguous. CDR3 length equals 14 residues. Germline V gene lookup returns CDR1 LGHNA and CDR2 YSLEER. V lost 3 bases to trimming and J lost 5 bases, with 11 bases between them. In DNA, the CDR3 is TGCGCCAGCAGCCAGGCGGTCCACGACAATGAGCAGTTCTTC. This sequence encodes CASSQAVHDNEQFF.

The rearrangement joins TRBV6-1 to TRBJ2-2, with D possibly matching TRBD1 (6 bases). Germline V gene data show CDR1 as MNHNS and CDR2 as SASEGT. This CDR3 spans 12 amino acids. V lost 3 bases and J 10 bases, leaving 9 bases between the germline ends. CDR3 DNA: TGTGCCAGCAGTGACAGGGGCGAGGAGCTGTTTTTT. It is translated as CASSDRGEELFF.

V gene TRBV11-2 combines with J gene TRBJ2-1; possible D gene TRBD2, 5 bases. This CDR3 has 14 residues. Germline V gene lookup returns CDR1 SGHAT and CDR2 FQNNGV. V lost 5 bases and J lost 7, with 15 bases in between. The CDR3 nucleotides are TGTGCCAGCAGCGAGGGCACATTGCGGAATGAGCAGTTCTTC. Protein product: CASSEGTLRNEQFF.

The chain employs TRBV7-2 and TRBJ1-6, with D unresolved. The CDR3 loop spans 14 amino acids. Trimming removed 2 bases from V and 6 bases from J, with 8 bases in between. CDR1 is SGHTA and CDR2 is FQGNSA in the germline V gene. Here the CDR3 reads CASSLSAGNSPLHF. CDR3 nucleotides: TGTGCCAGCAGCTTATCGGCGGGTAATTCACCCCTCCACTTT. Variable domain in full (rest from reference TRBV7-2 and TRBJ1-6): GAGVSQSPSNKVTEKGKDVELRCDPISGHTALYWYRQSLGQGLEFLIYFQGNSAPDKSGLPSDRFSAERTGGSVSTLTIQRTQQEDSAVYLCASSLSAGNSPLHFGNGTRLTVT.

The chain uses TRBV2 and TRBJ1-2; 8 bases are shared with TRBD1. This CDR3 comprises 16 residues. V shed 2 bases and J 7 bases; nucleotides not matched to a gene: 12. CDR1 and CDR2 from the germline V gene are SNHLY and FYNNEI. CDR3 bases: TGTGCCAGCAGTGAAAGCCCTTGGCAGGGGGCTGTTGGCTACACCTTC. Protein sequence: CASSESPWQGAVGYTF.

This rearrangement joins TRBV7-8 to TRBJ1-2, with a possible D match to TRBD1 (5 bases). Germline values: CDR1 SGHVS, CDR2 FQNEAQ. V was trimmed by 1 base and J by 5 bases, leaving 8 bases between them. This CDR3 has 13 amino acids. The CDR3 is CASSLDRRYGYTF. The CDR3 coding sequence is TGTGCCAGCAGCTTAGACAGGAGATATGGCTACACCTTC.

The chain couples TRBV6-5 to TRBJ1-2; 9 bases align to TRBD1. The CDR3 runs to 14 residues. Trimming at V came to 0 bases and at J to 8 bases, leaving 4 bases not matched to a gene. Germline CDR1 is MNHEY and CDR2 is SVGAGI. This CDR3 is CASSYSTGGGGYTF. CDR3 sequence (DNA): TGTGCCAGCAGTTACTCGACAGGGGGTGGGGGCTACACCTTC.

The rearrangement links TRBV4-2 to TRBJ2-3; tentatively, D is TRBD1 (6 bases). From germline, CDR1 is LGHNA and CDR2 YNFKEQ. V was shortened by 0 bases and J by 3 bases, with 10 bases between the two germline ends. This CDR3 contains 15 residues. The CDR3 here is CASSQDFRGTDTQYF. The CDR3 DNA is TGTGCCAGCAGCCAAGATTTTAGGGGGACAGATACGCAGTATTTT.

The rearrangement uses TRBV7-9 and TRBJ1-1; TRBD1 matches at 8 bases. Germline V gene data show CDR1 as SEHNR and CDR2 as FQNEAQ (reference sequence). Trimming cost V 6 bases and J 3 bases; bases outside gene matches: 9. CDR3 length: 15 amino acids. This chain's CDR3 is CASSPDRAKDTEAFF. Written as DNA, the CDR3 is TGTGCCAGCAGTCCGGACAGGGCAAAGGACACTGAAGCTTTCTTT.

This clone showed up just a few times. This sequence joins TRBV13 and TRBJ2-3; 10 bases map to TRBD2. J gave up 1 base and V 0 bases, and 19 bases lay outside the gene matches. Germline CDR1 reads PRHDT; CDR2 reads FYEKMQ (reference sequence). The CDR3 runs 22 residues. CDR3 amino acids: CASSLGDLGLAGEGYGTDTQYF. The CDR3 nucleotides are TGTGCCAGCAGCTTAGGCGACCTGGGGCTAGCGGGAGAGGGTTACGGCACAGATACGCAGTATTTT.

CDR3 bases: TGTGCCAGCAGCACCCGGGACAGGGGTTACGAGCGGGTTGGCTACACCTTC. It is translated as CASSTRDRGYERVGYTF. The chain carries TRBV7-9 and TRBJ1-2; 10 nucleotides align to TRBD1. J gave up 7 bases and V 5 bases, and 16 bases lay outside the gene matches. The CDR3 is 17 amino acids. Germline values: CDR1 SEHNR, CDR2 FQNEAQ (reference sequence). The variable domain in full, with the rest retrieved from reference TRBV7-9 and TRBJ1-2, is DTGVSQNPRHKITKRGQNVTFRCDPISEHNRLYWYRQTLGQGPEFLTYFQNEAQLEKSRLLSDRFSAERPKGSFSTLEIQRTEQGDSAMYLCASSTRDRGYERVGYTFGSGTRLTVV.

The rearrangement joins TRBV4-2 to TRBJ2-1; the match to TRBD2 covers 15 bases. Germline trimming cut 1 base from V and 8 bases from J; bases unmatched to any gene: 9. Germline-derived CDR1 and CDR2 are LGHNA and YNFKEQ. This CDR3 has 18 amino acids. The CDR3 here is CASSQGGLAGGLSDEQFF. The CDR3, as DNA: TGTGCCAGCAGCCAAGGAGGACTAGCGGGGGGGCTTTCGGATGAGCAGTTCTTC.

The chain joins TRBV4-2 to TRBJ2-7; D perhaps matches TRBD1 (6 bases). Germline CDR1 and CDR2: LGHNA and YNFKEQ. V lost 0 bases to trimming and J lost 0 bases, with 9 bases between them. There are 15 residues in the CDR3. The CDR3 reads CASSQDWDTSYEQYF. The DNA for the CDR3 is TGTGCCAGCAGCCAAGACTGGGACACCTCCTACGAGCAGTACTTC.

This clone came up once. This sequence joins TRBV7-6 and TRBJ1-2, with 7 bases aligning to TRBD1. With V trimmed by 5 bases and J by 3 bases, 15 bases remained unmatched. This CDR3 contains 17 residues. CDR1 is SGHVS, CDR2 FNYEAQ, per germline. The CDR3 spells CASSPRSRDSWDYGYTF. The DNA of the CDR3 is TGTGCCAGCAGCCCTCGTTCTCGGGACAGTTGGGACTATGGCTACACCTTC.

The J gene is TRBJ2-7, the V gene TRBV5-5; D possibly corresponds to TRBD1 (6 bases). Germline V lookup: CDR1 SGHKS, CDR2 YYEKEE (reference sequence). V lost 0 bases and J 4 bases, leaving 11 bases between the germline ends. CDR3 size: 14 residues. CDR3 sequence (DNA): TGTGCCAGCAGCTTGGATGGGACATTATACGAGCAGTACTTC. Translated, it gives CASSLDGTLYEQYF. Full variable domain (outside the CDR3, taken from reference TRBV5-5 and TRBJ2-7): DAGVTQSPTHLIKTRGQQVTLRCSPISGHKSVSWYQQVLGQGPQFIFQYYEKEERGRGNFPDRFSARQFPNYSSELNVNALLLGDSALYLCASSLDGTLYEQYFGPGTRLTVT.

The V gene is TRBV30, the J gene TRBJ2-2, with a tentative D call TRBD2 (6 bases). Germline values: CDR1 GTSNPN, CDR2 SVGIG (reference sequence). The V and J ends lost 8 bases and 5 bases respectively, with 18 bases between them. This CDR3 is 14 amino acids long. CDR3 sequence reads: CAGLGGAPTGELFF. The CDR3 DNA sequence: TGTGCCGGCCTCGGAGGGGCACCAACCGGGGAGCTGTTTTTT.

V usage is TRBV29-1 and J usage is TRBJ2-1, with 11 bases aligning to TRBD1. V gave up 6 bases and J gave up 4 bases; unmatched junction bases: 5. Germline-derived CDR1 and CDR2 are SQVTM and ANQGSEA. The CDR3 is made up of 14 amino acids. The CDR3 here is CSVGDRGVYNEQFF. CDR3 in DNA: TGCAGCGTGGGGGACAGGGGGGTTTACAATGAGCAGTTCTTC.

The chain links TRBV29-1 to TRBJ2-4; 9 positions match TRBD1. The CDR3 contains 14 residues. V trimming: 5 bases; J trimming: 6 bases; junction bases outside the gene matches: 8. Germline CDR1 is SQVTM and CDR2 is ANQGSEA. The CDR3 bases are TGCAGCGTTCCAACCTCGGACAGGGGAAACATTCAGTACTTC. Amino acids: CSVPTSDRGNIQYF. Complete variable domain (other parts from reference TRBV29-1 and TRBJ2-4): SAVISQKPSRDICQRGTSLTIQCQVDSQVTMMFWYRQQPGQSLTLIATANQGSEATYESGFVIDKFPISRPNLTFSTLTVSNMSPEDSSIYLCSVPTSDRGNIQYFGAGTRLSVL.

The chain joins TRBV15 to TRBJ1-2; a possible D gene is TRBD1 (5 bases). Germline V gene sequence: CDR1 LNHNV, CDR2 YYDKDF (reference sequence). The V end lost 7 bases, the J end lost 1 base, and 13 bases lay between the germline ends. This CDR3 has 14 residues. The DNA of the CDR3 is TGTGCCACCACCCCTGGGACTGTTAACTATGGCTACACCTTC. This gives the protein CATTPGTVNYGYTF.

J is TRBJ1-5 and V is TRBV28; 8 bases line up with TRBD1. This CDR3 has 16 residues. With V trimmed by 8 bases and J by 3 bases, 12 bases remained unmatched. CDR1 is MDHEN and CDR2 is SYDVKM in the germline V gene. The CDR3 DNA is TGTGCCAGCCATAACAGGGACAGGAATTTCAATCAGCCCCAGCATTTT. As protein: CASHNRDRNFNQPQHF.

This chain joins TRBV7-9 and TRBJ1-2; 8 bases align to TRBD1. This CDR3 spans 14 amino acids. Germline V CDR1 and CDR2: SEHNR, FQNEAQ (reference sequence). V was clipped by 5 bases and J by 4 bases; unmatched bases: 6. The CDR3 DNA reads TGTGCCAGCAGCAATCAGGGGGCCGGCTATGGCTACACCTTC. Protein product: CASSNQGAGYGYTF.

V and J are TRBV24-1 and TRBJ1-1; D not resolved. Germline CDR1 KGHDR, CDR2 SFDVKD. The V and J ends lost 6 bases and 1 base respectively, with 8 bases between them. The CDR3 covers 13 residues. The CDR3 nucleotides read TGTGCCACCAGTAACAGTAGGAACACTGAAGCTTTCTTT. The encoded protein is CATSNSRNTEAFF.

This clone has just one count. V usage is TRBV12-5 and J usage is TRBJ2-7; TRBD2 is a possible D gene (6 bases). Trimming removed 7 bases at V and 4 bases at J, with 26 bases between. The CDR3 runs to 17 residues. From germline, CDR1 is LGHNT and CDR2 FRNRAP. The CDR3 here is CASAPRARDSPIYEQYF. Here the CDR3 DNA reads TGTGCTAGTGCCCCACGGGCCAGGGACTCTCCTATTTACGAGCAGTACTTC.

Here the CDR3 DNA reads TGTGCCAGCAGCAATCGCCCCCCGTGCCTAGCGGCCGACTACAATGAGCAGTTCTTC. This gives the protein CASSNRPPCLAADYNEQFF. V usage is TRBV21-1 and J usage is TRBJ2-1; TRBD2 is taken as the D call from the table, unchecked against the DNA. TRBV21-1 is assigned pseudogene status. The CDR3 is made up of 19 amino acids.